One sample yielded the 22 T cell receptor beta chains listed below, sequenced in a study of low-dose radiotherapy and immunotherapy resistance in tumors. Time point noted: after trial treatment. Regarding treatment: LDRT plus nivolumab, ipilimumab, low-dose cyclophosphamide and aspirin (RACIN trial). TCR amplification ran roughly 20 PCR cycles using constant-region and V-primer adapter primers. TCRdb re-called the reads with MiXCR, one entry per CDR3 protein. Altogether roughly 48,000 distinct CDR3 sequences are present, approximately 35% being singletons, with the ten largest covering over 7%. Sequences were derived from PBMCs, sampled after low-dose radiotherapy plus immunotherapy. These receptors came from a male donor with rectosigmoid adenocarcinoma.

This clonotype was counted ten times or more. The rearrangement links TRBV6-2 or TRBV6-3 to TRBJ2-3, with 9 bases aligning to TRBD2. CDR3 length equals 17 residues. The germline V gene has CDR1 MNHEY and CDR2 SVGEGT. J was trimmed by 6 bases and V by 1 base; bases with no gene match: 11. The CDR3 spells CASSYLTSGSWEDTQYF. CDR3 DNA sequence: TGTGCCAGCAGTTACTTGACTAGCGGTTCGTGGGAGGATACGCAGTATTTT.

V gene TRBV24-1 combines with J gene TRBJ2-1, with no clear D. Germline CDR1 and CDR2: KGHDR and SFDVKD. The CDR3 sequence is 14 residues long. Trimming shortened V by 2 bases and J by 9 bases, and 13 bases separated the two germline ends. CDR3 DNA sequence: TGTGCCACCAGTGATTCGCCCCGGACCCTTGAGCAGTTCTTC. Its protein is CATSDSPRTLEQFF.

This clonotype has ten or more counts. V and J are TRBV5-1 and TRBJ2-7; 8 bases match TRBD2. J lost 2 bases, V lost 0 bases, and 4 bases had no gene match. Germline assignment: CDR1 SGHRS and CDR2 YFSETQ. The CDR3 covers 15 residues. The CDR3 spells CASSLESGGPYEQYF. CDR3 sequence (DNA): TGCGCCAGCAGCTTGGAGAGCGGGGGCCCCTACGAGCAGTACTTC.

At least ten counts were recorded for this clonotype. The V and J genes are TRBV11-2 and TRBJ1-6; 7 nucleotides align to TRBD1. Germline-derived CDR1 and CDR2 are SGHAT and FQNNGV. V shed 1 base, J shed 8 bases, and the junction held 8 bases outside the gene matches. The CDR3 runs to 16 residues. This CDR3 reads CASSLGGQVNHSPLHF. The CDR3 DNA reads as TGTGCCAGCAGCTTAGGTGGACAGGTTAATCATTCACCCCTCCACTTT.

This clonotype appeared many times. The chain uses TRBV12-3 or TRBV12-4 and TRBJ1-2, with 7 positions matching TRBD1. The V gene end was trimmed by 4 bases and the J gene end by 5 bases; junction bases not matched to a gene: 10. CDR3 length: 15 residues. The CDR3 nucleotides are TGTGCCAGCAGTTCCACCCTCGAGGGGGCATATGGCTACACCTTC. Amino acids: CASSSTLEGAYGYTF.

This clonotype was recorded many times. The CDR3 loop is CASSDMGQEATGELFF. The DNA of the CDR3 is TGCGCCAGCAGTGACATGGGACAAGAGGCCACCGGGGAGCTGTTTTTT. The chain has TRBV10-1 and TRBJ2-2, with a tentative D call TRBD1 (6 bases). V lost 3 bases, J lost 4 bases, and 15 bases lay in between. CDR3 length equals 16 residues. CDR1 WNHNN and CDR2 SYGVQD come from the germline V gene (reference sequence).

The chain couples TRBV18 to TRBJ1-1, with D perhaps matching TRBD1 (6 bases). Germline V gives CDR1 KGHSH, CDR2 LQKENI. The ends were cut back, 3 bases at V and 2 bases at J, with 10 bases in the middle. CDR3 size: 14 residues. CDR3 bases: TGTGCCAGCTCACCCTTGACAGGAAACACTGAAGCTTTCTTT. It translates to CASSPLTGNTEAFF. Based on the CDR3 plus reference TRBV18 and TRBJ1-1, the full variable domain is NAGVMQNPRHLVRRRGQEARLRCSPMKGHSHVYWYRQLPEEGLKFMVYLQKENIIDESGMPKERFSAEFPKEGPSILRIQQVVRGDSAAYFCASSPLTGNTEAFFGQGTRLTVV.

The gene calls are TRBV6-5 and TRBJ2-1; D is perhaps TRBD1 (6 bases). Between the trimmed V and J ends, which lost 2 bases and 12 bases, there was a span of 20 bases. In germline, CDR1 is MNHEY, CDR2 SVGAGI. There are 15 residues in the CDR3. The CDR3 is CASSYARQQGGGQFF. The DNA for the CDR3 is TGTGCCAGCAGTTACGCAAGGCAACAGGGTGGTGGGCAGTTCTTC.

This clonotype was observed a handful of times. The genes are TRBV12-3 or TRBV12-4 and TRBJ2-5; D unclear. Trimming cost V 3 bases and J 5 bases, with 10 bases left between them. CDR3 length equals 13 residues. The DNA for the CDR3 is TGTGCCAGCAGTTTTTTTTTTTCGGAGACCCAGTACTTC. Translated: CASSFFFSETQYF.

V is TRBV29-1 and J is TRBJ1-1, with 8 positions matching TRBD1. The ends lost 3 bases at V and 5 bases at J; junction bases unmatched: 5. The CDR3 contains 13 residues. Per germline, CDR1 SQVTM and CDR2 ANQGSEA. CDR3 region: CSVDPTGGTEAFF. CDR3 sequence (DNA): TGCAGCGTTGACCCAACAGGGGGGACTGAAGCTTTCTTT.

This clonotype was detected only once. It may be a read error: a sequence one base away is much more abundant. V gene TRBV7-3 combines with J gene TRBJ2-1, with TRBD2 identical over 10 bases. Germline CDR1 is SGHTA and CDR2 is FQGTGA. The CDR3 has 15 residues. For the CDR3, the DNA is TGTGCCAGCAGCTTCGCCGGGCTAGCGGGAGATGAGCAGTCCTTC. Translating gives CASSFAGLAGDEQSF.

This clonotype has a count of ten or more. V gene TRBV11-3 combines with J gene TRBJ2-5; a possible D gene is TRBD1 (6 bases). CDR1 SGHNT and CDR2 YENEEA come from the germline V gene. V lost 5 bases to trimming and J lost 4 bases, with 11 bases between them. This CDR3 comprises 13 residues. DNA for the CDR3: TGTGCCAGCAGCCAGGACAGAAGAGAGACCCAGTACTTC. Encoded protein: CASSQDRRETQYF.

CDR3 coding DNA: TGTGCCAGCAGCTTACAAGGGACCGACCAGCCCCAGCATTTT. Translating gives CASSLQGTDQPQHF. V usage is TRBV7-2 and J usage is TRBJ1-5; D is possibly TRBD1 (5 bases). The CDR3 contains 14 residues. Trimming stripped 2 bases from V and 7 bases from J, with 12 bases between. The germline V gene has CDR1 SGHTA and CDR2 FQGNSA.

This clonotype has a count of ten or more. The rearrangement joins TRBV3-1 to TRBJ2-1, with 10 bases identical to TRBD2. From germline, CDR1 is LGHDT and CDR2 YNNKEL (reference sequence). V dropped 6 bases and J dropped 4; count of bases not matched to a gene: 6. This CDR3 spans 15 amino acids. CDR3 residues: CASRSQRGGYNEQFF. Written as DNA, the CDR3 is TGTGCCAGCAGGTCCCAGCGGGGGGGTTACAATGAGCAGTTCTTC.

This clonotype was seen only a few times. This chain connects TRBV7-9 to TRBJ1-3, with unresolved D. Germline assignment: CDR1 SEHNR and CDR2 FQNEAQ (reference sequence). The length of the CDR3 is 13 residues. Trimming stripped 3 bases from V and 5 bases from J, with 8 bases between. The CDR3 protein is CASSFRGRNTIYF. The CDR3 DNA sequence: TGTGCCAGCAGCTTTAGAGGGCGAAACACCATATATTTT.

V gene TRBV2 combines with J gene TRBJ2-1, with 7 positions matching TRBD2. Germline-derived CDR1 and CDR2 are SNHLY and FYNNEI. V dropped 11 bases and J dropped 5; count of bases not matched to a gene: 9. The CDR3 runs 13 residues. The CDR3 here is CAGGGGYHNEQFF. Written as DNA, the CDR3 is TGTGCCGGTGGGGGAGGGTACCACAATGAGCAGTTCTTC.

The rearrangement links TRBV12-3 or TRBV12-4 to TRBJ2-3; TRBD2 matches 12 bases. The CDR3 is made up of 17 amino acids. Unmatched junction bases numbered 7, after V lost 6 bases and J lost 0 bases. Written as DNA, the CDR3 is TGTGCCAGCAGCCAAGGTGGGACTAGCGGGAGCACAGATACGCAGTATTTT. Translating it yields CASSQGGTSGSTDTQYF.

The V and J genes are TRBV19 and TRBJ2-7; the D is unclear. The germline V gene encodes CDR1 LNHDA and CDR2 SQIVND (reference sequence). The length of the CDR3 is 13 residues. V dropped 5 bases and J dropped 1 base, with 9 bases sitting between them. CDR3 sequence reads: CASSAGPSYEQYF. The DNA for the CDR3 is TGTGCCAGTAGTGCTGGCCCTTCCTACGAGCAGTACTTC.

This chain connects TRBV28 to TRBJ2-3; 11 nucleotides align to TRBD2. Germline CDR1 MDHEN, CDR2 SYDVKM. The CDR3 totals 20 residues. Losses at the gene ends were 3 bases for V and 0 bases for J; bases not matched to a gene: 14. The CDR3 region is CASSFHGTSGRGGSTDTQYF. The CDR3, as DNA: TGTGCCAGCAGTTTTCACGGGACTAGCGGCCGAGGGGGAAGCACAGATACGCAGTATTTT.

J is TRBJ1-5 and V is TRBV27; D perhaps matches TRBD1 (5 bases). The V gene's germline CDR1 is MNHEY and CDR2 SMNVEV (reference sequence). This CDR3 contains 13 residues. Trimming stripped 6 bases from V and 3 bases from J, with 9 bases between. The CDR3 coding sequence is TGTGCCAGCAGCCGGGACCCCAATCAGCCCCAGCATTTT. Amino acid sequence: CASSRDPNQPQHF.

In this sample, this clonotype turned up many times. V gene TRBV5-1 combines with J gene TRBJ2-3; 9 positions agree with TRBD2. There are 17 residues in the CDR3. After removal of 0 bases from V and 2 bases from J, the junction contained 7 bases not matched to a gene. The germline V gene has CDR1 SGHRS and CDR2 YFSETQ. CDR3 loop: CASSLGLAGENTDTQYF. As DNA, the CDR3 is TGCGCCAGCAGCTTGGGGTTAGCGGGGGAGAACACAGATACGCAGTATTTT.

This clonotype occurred many times. The genes are TRBV19 and TRBJ2-5, with 10 bases aligning to TRBD1. The CDR3 spans 14 residues. CDR1 is LNHDA and CDR2 is SQIVND in the germline V gene (reference sequence). V was pared by 7 bases and J by 7 bases, with 9 bases of the junction left unmatched. Here the CDR3 reads CASKVTGGAWTQYF. As DNA, the CDR3 is TGTGCCAGTAAGGTGACAGGGGGCGCCTGGACCCAGTACTTC.